This T cell receptor (beta chain) was retrieved from a study of regulatory T cells in long-lasting Graves disease. Indicated time point: newly diagnosed GD, antithyroid drugs for less than 3 months. PBMC-derived RNA was used for the TCR library. The CDR3 contains 14 residues. Germline CDR1 SNHLY, CDR2 FYNNEI. Trimming cost V 6 bases and J 11 bases; bases outside gene matches: 10. As to this clonotype: One base away lies a much larger clone, so this may be a sequencing read error.

Arm-PCR of CDR3 regions and iRepertoire HTBI primers were used to build TCR beta libraries. In the study's own analysis: The study identified 50 to 70 TRBV and approximately 15 TRBJ segments across samples. TCRdb used MiXCR to reprocess the multiplex PCR reads, holding one entry per CDR3 protein. For this entry, the V and J calls and clone size follow TCRdb and not the study's own pipeline. Of 450,000 to 600,000 distinct CDR3 sequences in the sample, 13% were seen once. The sample was also reused in another study, on T cells in Graves' hyperthyroidism and ophthalmopathy. As reported in that work: The HTBI primer set was used in a first-round RT-PCR of the TCR CDR3.

This sequence originates from a man younger than 45 with Graves disease. The chain carries TRBV2 and TRBJ2-3, with 11 nucleotides matching TRBD1. The sample consisted of peripheral blood mononuclear cells (PBMCs), taken at new diagnosis, from a patient treated with antithyroid drugs. The CDR3 DNA is TGTGCCAGCAGCCCCCCGGGACAGGGGGTCCAGCAGTATTTT. Translated: CASSPPGQGVQQYF.